This TCR beta chain was sequenced during a study of response to subunit inactivated influenza vaccine. Via MiXCR, TCRdb re-called the RT-PCR reads, giving one row per CDR3 protein. Seen here are 180,000 or so distinct CDR3 sequences, roughly 12% observed once, and the top ten hold less than 30%. The CDR3 consists of 16 residues. CDR1 and CDR2 (germline): SGHDN, FVKESK. V lost 5 bases and J lost 1; bases outside the gene matches: 9. This clonotype was found a few times. The sample also formed part of further work on T cells expressing NK-cell markers. Turning to that study: The authors made TCR beta cDNA libraries by 5'RACE template switching. This switching added a universal primer site and UMIs. Cells sorted as CD3+CD56+NKG2C+, CD3+CD56+NKG2C- and CD3+CD56-NKG2C+ T cells supplied the TCR beta repertoires. Of eight sequenced donors, seven were HCMV-seropositive and one HCMV-seronegative. About six donors showed dominant NKG2C+ clonotypes comprising about 1.0-7.0% of their CD8+ T cells. Specificity for HCMV among expanded NKG2C+ T cell clones was not established.

This TCR was recovered from a man in his fifties who received an inactivated influenza vaccine. The gene calls are TRBV14 and TRBJ2-7; 9 positions match TRBD1. The starting material was CD8+ T cells sorted from PBMCs, obtained 12 days after vaccination. The CDR3 sequence: CASSSTTGQGSYEQYF. DNA for the CDR3: TGTGCCAGCAGCTCGACCACGGGACAGGGTTCCTACGAGCAGTACTTC.